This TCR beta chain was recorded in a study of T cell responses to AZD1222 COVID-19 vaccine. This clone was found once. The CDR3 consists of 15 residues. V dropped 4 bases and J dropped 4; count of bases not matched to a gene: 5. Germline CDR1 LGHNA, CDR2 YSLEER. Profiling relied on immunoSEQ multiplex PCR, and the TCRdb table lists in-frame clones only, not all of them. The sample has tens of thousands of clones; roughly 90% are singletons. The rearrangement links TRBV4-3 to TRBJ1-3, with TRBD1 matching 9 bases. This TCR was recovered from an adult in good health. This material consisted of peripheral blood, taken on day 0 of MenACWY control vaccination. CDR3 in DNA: TGCGCCAGCAGCCGAGGGACAGGGCCCGGAAACACCATATATTTT. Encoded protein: CASSRGTGPGNTIYF.